The TCR beta chain described here comes from a study of cytomegalovirus exposure and HLA in healthy donors. Per germline, CDR1 MNHNS and CDR2 SASEGT. V was cut by 6 bases and J by 6 bases, with 11 bases left in between. This CDR3 has 12 residues. This clone was seen just once. The antigen remains undetermined. Study-wide results and limits: Later analysis showed TCR association rates varying by HLA locus, highest for DRB1 and lowest for HLA-C. Productive status was seen about 87% or about 30% of the time for most TCR beta V segments in an earlier analysis. Presence/absence analyses supposed approximately even sequencing depth among donors.

60 Vbeta and 13 Jbeta primers were used in PCR. Method: immunoSEQ multiplex PCR; TCRdb's copy keeps in-frame clones and lacks some. The table records 150,000 to 200,000 clones, about 84% of them present only once. The V call is TRBV6-1, the J call TRBJ1-2, with D unresolved. This TCR was sampled from a woman aged 30 to 39 in good health and CMV-seropositive. Sequencing was carried out using PBMCs. The CDR3 here is CASRAADHGYTF. CDR3 nucleotides: TGTGCCAGCAGAGCAGCGGACCATGGCTACACCTTC.